The 24 T cell receptor beta chains given below trace back to one sample, sequenced in a study of OX40 agonist ivuxolimab in advanced cancers. Libraries were prepared by immunoSEQ multiplex PCR; TCRdb keeps only in-frame clonotypes and omits some of them. This sample has 45,000 or so clones, with under 95% found just once. The sequences come from CD4+ or CD8+ T cells sorted from blood, collected in a trial of the OX40 agonist ivuxolimab. Receptor source: an adult with an advanced solid tumor such as melanoma, head and neck, liver or kidney cancer.

The chain couples TRBV6-5 to TRBJ2-1; D is uncertain. Trimming took off 4 bases at V and 7 bases at J, with 5 bases between the two ends. CDR1 and CDR2 (germline): MNHEY, SVGAGI. The CDR3 extends over 11 amino acids. The CDR3 loop is CASSFANEQFF. The CDR3 region has the DNA TGTGCCAGCAGTTTTGCGAATGAGCAGTTCTTC.

This rearrangement joins TRBV28 to TRBJ2-1; 14 nucleotides match TRBD2. V dropped 5 bases and J dropped 3; count of bases not matched to a gene: 3. This CDR3 is 16 amino acids long. Germline-derived CDR1 and CDR2 are MDHEN and SYDVKM. The CDR3: CASSGTSGSLYNEQFF. The CDR3 bases are TGTGCCAGCAGTGGGACTAGCGGGAGTCTCTACAATGAGCAGTTCTTC.

The chain recombines TRBV6-5 with TRBJ2-2; 8 bases line up with TRBD1. From germline, CDR1 is MNHEY and CDR2 SVGAGI. The CDR3 is 15 residues long. With V trimmed by 0 bases and J by 4 bases, 1 base remained unmatched. The CDR3 region has the DNA TGTGCCAGCAGTTACTCCACAGGGGGCACCGGGGAGCTGTTTTTT. It is translated as CASSYSTGGTGELFF.

The V gene is TRBV6-1, the J gene TRBJ2-3; D is uncertain. There are 17 residues in the CDR3. Germline V lookup: CDR1 MNHNS, CDR2 SASEGT. V was cut by 1 base and J by 4 bases, with 18 bases left in between. The CDR3 region has the DNA TGTGCCAGCAGTGAAGGTAACTGGGGTGAGGTCCCAGATACGCAGTATTTT. This encodes CASSEGNWGEVPDTQYF.

The chain uses TRBV6-5 and TRBJ2-1, with D possibly being TRBD2 (5 bases). There are 16 residues in the CDR3. The V gene's germline CDR1 is MNHEY and CDR2 SVGAGI. V dropped 2 bases and J dropped 7 bases, with 18 bases sitting between them. CDR3 sequence: CASSYTTSRPGNEQFF. DNA of the CDR3: TGTGCCAGCAGTTACACTACCTCGAGACCGGGGAATGAGCAGTTCTTC.

This clone was observed a single time. This rearrangement joins TRBV19 to TRBJ2-7; TRBD1 or TRBD2 may be the D gene (8 bases each). The CDR3 has 19 amino acids. The germline CDR1 and CDR2 sequences are LNHDA and SQIVND (reference sequence). Trimming took off 5 bases at V and 6 bases at J, with 32 bases between the two ends. In nucleotides, the CDR3 is TGTGCCAGTAGTTCCCAGCCCCAGGGGGCGCGACGGGGGGGTACCGAGCAGTACTTC. Protein: CASSSQPQGARRGGTEQYF.

V and J are TRBV28 and TRBJ2-5, with D possibly matching TRBD1 (5 bases). V was cut by 1 base and J by 5 bases, with 11 bases left in between. Germline loops: CDR1 MDHEN, CDR2 SYDVKM. The CDR3 spans 14 residues. CDR3 protein: CASSLFAGSETQYF. DNA for the CDR3: TGTGCCAGCAGTTTATTCGCAGGGTCGGAGACCCAGTACTTC.

The V gene is TRBV10-1, the J gene TRBJ2-2; 10 bases match TRBD2. The V segment lost 4 bases and the J segment 3 bases; nucleotides outside the gene matches: 5. The germline CDR1 and CDR2 sequences are WNHNN and SYGVQD (reference sequence). The CDR3 has 16 amino acids. The CDR3 DNA reads as TGCGCCAGCAGTGCGCTAGCGGGAGTTTACACCGGGGAGCTGTTTTTT. Residues: CASSALAGVYTGELFF.

The chain is built from TRBV28 and TRBJ1-2, with D possibly being TRBD1 (6 bases). Per germline, CDR1 MDHEN and CDR2 SYDVKM. Trimming removed 3 bases from V and 4 bases from J, with 12 bases in between. This CDR3 is built from 14 residues. In nucleotides, the CDR3 is TGTGCCAGCAGTTTGACAGGACAGTCCTATGGCTACACCTTC. Residues: CASSLTGQSYGYTF.

V is TRBV11-2 and J is TRBJ2-1, with 7 bases lining up with TRBD2. The ends lost 0 bases at V and 1 base at J; junction bases unmatched: 3. Germline V gives CDR1 SGHAT, CDR2 FQNNGV. The CDR3 has 16 amino acids. The CDR3 region is CASSLDPSGSYNEQFF. CDR3 sequence (DNA): TGTGCCAGCAGCTTAGATCCTAGCGGTTCCTACAATGAGCAGTTCTTC. The whole variable domain, remainder taken from reference TRBV11-2 and TRBJ2-1, is EAGVAQSPRYKIIEKRQSVAFWCNPISGHATLYWYQQILGQGPKLLIQFQNNGVVDDSQLPKDRFSAERLKGVDSTLKIQPAKLEDSAVYLCASSLDPSGSYNEQFFGPGTRLTVL.

In its sample, this clone was seen once. This chain uses TRBV28 with TRBJ2-7; TRBD2 might be the D (6 bases). CDR3 length: 14 amino acids. V dropped 2 bases and J dropped 4 bases, with 12 bases sitting between them. CDR1 MDHEN and CDR2 SYDVKM come from the germline V gene. The CDR3 coding sequence is TGTGCCAGCAGTTTACTATTCAGCGGGTACGAGCAGTACTTC. Its translation: CASSLLFSGYEQYF.

V is TRBV5-5 and J is TRBJ2-7; TRBD1 matches at 7 bases. Germline assignment: CDR1 SGHKS and CDR2 YYEKEE (reference sequence). The junction had 6 bases not matched to a gene; V was cut back by 4 bases and J by 2 bases. This CDR3 spans 14 amino acids. The CDR3: CASSPRDRAYEQYF. The DNA of the CDR3 is TGTGCCAGCAGCCCCCGGGACAGAGCCTACGAGCAGTACTTC.

The V gene is TRBV27, the J gene TRBJ2-1, with a weak D call TRBD2 (5 bases). The CDR3 totals 15 residues. The ends were cut back, 7 bases at V and 3 bases at J, with 16 bases in the middle. Germline CDR1 and CDR2: MNHEY and SMNVEV (reference sequence). The CDR3 loop reads CASNPLVGVYNEQFF. The CDR3 DNA reads TGTGCCAGCAACCCCCTGGTCGGGGTCTACAATGAGCAGTTCTTC.

The gene calls are TRBV30 and TRBJ2-1, with D perhaps TRBD1 (6 bases). Trimming left V 1 base short and J 5 bases short, with 12 bases between. The CDR3 is 14 amino acids. The V gene's germline CDR1 is GTSNPN and CDR2 SVGIG (reference sequence). CDR3 DNA sequence: TGTGCCTGGAGTGGGGGGCTAGGGGACAATGAGCAGTTCTTC. Its protein product is CAWSGGLGDNEQFF.

The rearrangement links TRBV27 to TRBJ2-7, with 7 bases lining up with TRBD1. CDR3 length: 13 residues. Germline V gene sequence: CDR1 MNHEY, CDR2 SMNVEV (reference sequence). The V and J ends lost 3 bases and 4 bases, in that order; junction bases with no gene match: 3. The CDR3: CASSFYRGYEQYF. CDR3 coding DNA: TGTGCCAGCAGTTTTTACAGGGGTTACGAGCAGTACTTC.

V gene TRBV5-1 combines with J gene TRBJ1-2; D gene unclear. Trimming removed 4 bases from V and 5 bases from J, with 15 bases in between. Looked up from germline, CDR1 is SGHRS and CDR2 is YFSETQ. There are 14 residues in the CDR3. CDR3 protein: CASSMHGEPYGYTF. DNA of the CDR3: TGCGCCAGCAGCATGCATGGAGAACCTTATGGCTACACCTTC.

J is TRBJ2-3 and V is TRBV28, with a weak D call TRBD2 (6 bases). The CDR3 covers 17 residues. The V end lost 7 bases, the J end lost 5 bases, and 25 bases lay between the germline ends. The germline gives CDR1 MDHEN, CDR2 SYDVKM. The CDR3 region has the DNA TGTGCCAGCACCAATTCTGGGACTGGCCTTGACGGAGATACGCAGTATTTT. The encoded protein is CASTNSGTGLDGDTQYF.

The rearrangement joins TRBV4-1 to TRBJ2-3; D ambiguous. The germline V gene has CDR1 MGHRA and CDR2 YSYEKL. V gave up 2 bases and J gave up 0 bases, with 9 bases separating them. CDR3 length: 15 amino acids. The CDR3 DNA reads as TGCGCCAGCAGCCAAATCCTGGCTAGCACAGATACGCAGTATTTT. This gives the protein CASSQILASTDTQYF.

The V gene is TRBV13, the J gene TRBJ2-3; maybe TRBD2 (7 bases). The germline V gene has CDR1 PRHDT and CDR2 FYEKMQ (reference sequence). CDR3 size: 15 residues. Trimming pared 2 bases from V and 1 base from J, leaving 10 bases between. The CDR3 here is CASSLREGGTDTQYF. DNA for the CDR3: TGTGCCAGCAGCTTAAGGGAGGGGGGCACAGATACGCAGTATTTT.

This clone has only one observation. The chain employs TRBV29-1 and TRBJ2-1; D remains ambiguous. Germline assignment: CDR1 SQVTM and CDR2 ANQGSEA. The ends were cut back, 4 bases at V and 4 bases at J, with 11 bases in the middle. The CDR3 extends over 13 amino acids. DNA of the CDR3: TGCAGCGTTGGTCCTGCCCGGTACAATGAGCAGTTCTTC. Amino acids: CSVGPARYNEQFF.

The genes are TRBV19 and TRBJ2-5; unclear D gene. Trimming cost V 1 base and J 7 bases, with 16 bases left between them. CDR3 length equals 15 residues. CDR1 and CDR2 from the germline V gene are LNHDA and SQIVND (reference sequence). The CDR3 loop is CASSIGSQVHGTQYF. Here the CDR3 DNA reads TGTGCCAGTAGTATAGGGTCCCAGGTTCACGGGACCCAGTACTTC.

This sequence joins TRBV6-5 and TRBJ2-3; no clear D. The CDR3 covers 13 residues. Germline CDR1 and CDR2: MNHEY and SVGAGI. Deletions cut 4 bases from V and 2 bases from J, with 7 bases between. The CDR3 bases are TGTGCCAGCAGTTCCGGACCCACAGATACGCAGTATTTT. Protein sequence: CASSSGPTDTQYF.

This sequence joins TRBV6-1 and TRBJ2-5, with D unresolved. V dropped 5 bases and J dropped 0 bases, with 10 bases sitting between them. Germline-derived CDR1 and CDR2 are MNHNS and SASEGT. The CDR3 is 14 residues long. The CDR3 DNA is TGTGCCAGCAGTCGTCCTCCGTACCAAGAGACCCAGTACTTC. Protein sequence: CASSRPPYQETQYF.

The chain couples TRBV5-4 to TRBJ2-1, with D uncertain. This CDR3 is built from 13 residues. Germline V gene sequence: CDR1 SGHNT, CDR2 YYREEE (reference sequence). V lost 0 bases, J lost 6 bases, and 7 bases lay in between. CDR3 sequence (DNA): TGTGCCAGCAGCTTGGCCCCAAGCAATGAGCAGTTCTTC. This sequence encodes CASSLAPSNEQFF.